This T cell receptor (beta chain) was obtained from a study of OX40 agonist ivuxolimab in advanced cancers. In the study overall: Three partial responders included one hepatocellular carcinoma patient and two cutaneous melanoma patients. General study results and limits: The study observed clonal expansion of CD4+ and CD8+ blood T cells by week 6 at 0.1 to 3.0 mg/kg.

Assay: immunoSEQ multiplex PCR; the TCRdb copy retains only in-frame clones and omits some. The data contain over 25,000 clones, around four fifths of them singletons. The J segment lost 6 bases and the V segment lost 6 bases, leaving 7 bases of the junction unmatched. Germline CDR1 is MNHEY and CDR2 is SMNVEV (reference sequence). This CDR3 spans 13 amino acids. Concerning this clone itself: No antigen is known for it.

The receptor was isolated from an adult with an advanced solid tumor such as melanoma, head and neck, liver or kidney cancer. The specimen was CD4+ or CD8+ T cells sorted from blood, collected in a trial of the OX40 agonist ivuxolimab. The J gene is TRBJ2-5, the V gene TRBV27, with 7 bases aligning to TRBD2. CDR3 loop: CASRAGPAQTQYF. The CDR3 DNA reads TGTGCCAGCAGAGCGGGACCAGCTCAGACCCAGTACTTC.